The 25 T cell receptor beta chains in this list originate from one sample, sequenced in a study of cytomegalovirus exposure and HLA in healthy donors. Both 60 Vbeta primers and 13 Jbeta primers went into the PCR. Only in-frame clones appear in the TCRdb table, and some are missing; sequencing was by immunoSEQ multiplex PCR. In the table there are approximately 79,000 clones, over 70% of which are singletons. The specimen sequenced was PBMCs. These receptors were taken from a male donor in good health and CMV-seropositive.

The chain employs TRBV19 and TRBJ1-2, with 9 bases aligning to TRBD1. Per the germline V gene, CDR1 is LNHDA and CDR2 is SQIVND (reference sequence). The trim removed 6 bases at V and 4 bases at J, leaving 6 bases unmatched. The CDR3 covers 14 residues. The CDR3 sequence is CASRRGQGSYGYTF. The CDR3 nucleotides read TGTGCCAGTAGACGAGGACAGGGGAGCTATGGCTACACCTTC.

This chain connects TRBV28 to TRBJ1-5; 8 bases are shared with TRBD1. The CDR3 has 17 residues. V lost 6 bases to trimming and J lost 4 bases; unmatched junction nucleotides: 14. Germline CDR1 MDHEN, CDR2 SYDVKM. DNA of the CDR3: TGTGCCAGCAGCCGGGGACAGGCTAAACAAAGGAATCAGCCCCAGCATTTT. Translation gives CASSRGQAKQRNQPQHF.

This chain uses TRBV5-4 with TRBJ2-2, with D possibly matching TRBD1 (6 bases). This CDR3 is built from 13 residues. The germline V and J ends were trimmed by 10 bases and 1 base, with 11 bases remaining between them. Germline V gene lookup returns CDR1 SGHNT and CDR2 YYREEE (reference sequence). The CDR3 nucleotides read TGTGCCCAAACAGGGATGAACACCGGGGAGCTGTTTTTT. Protein sequence: CAQTGMNTGELFF. Complete variable domain (other parts from reference TRBV5-4 and TRBJ2-2): ETGVTQSPTHLIKTRGQQVTLRCSSQSGHNTVSWYQQALGQGPQFIFQYYREEENGRGNFPPRFSGLQFPNYSSELNVNALELDDSALYLCAQTGMNTGELFFGEGSRLTVL.

The J gene is TRBJ2-2, the V gene TRBV7-3; possibly TRBD2 for D (7 bases). This CDR3 has 16 residues. The V end lost 5 bases, the J end lost 6 bases, and 19 bases lay between the germline ends. The germline V gene has CDR1 SGHTA and CDR2 FQGTGA. CDR3 loop: CASSPRPGGGAGELFF. Written as DNA, the CDR3 is TGTGCCAGCAGCCCACGACCGGGGGGCGGGGCCGGGGAGCTGTTTTTT.

The V gene is TRBV6-1, the J gene TRBJ2-3; TRBD2 is a possible D gene (7 bases). This CDR3 has 15 residues. Germline V gene sequence: CDR1 MNHNS, CDR2 SASEGT. V lost 2 bases and J lost 1, with 10 bases in between. CDR3 sequence reads: CASSELGGGTDTQYF. The CDR3 nucleotides read TGTGCCAGCAGTGAATTAGGGGGGGGCACAGATACGCAGTATTTT.

This clone was counted once. This chain joins TRBV5-5 and TRBJ1-2; no clear D. The CDR3 is 16 amino acids. Germline-derived CDR1 and CDR2 are SGHKS and YYEKEE (reference sequence). The germline V and J ends were trimmed by 4 bases and 0 bases, with 16 bases remaining between them. The CDR3 DNA reads TGTGCCAGCAGCATCCAGGTCGAATCCCCTAACTATGGCTACACCTTC. It codes for CASSIQVESPNYGYTF.

The chain joins TRBV7-9 to TRBJ1-3, with TRBD1 identical over 7 bases. This CDR3 has 16 residues. Trimming took 2 bases from V and 4 from J; bases not matched to a gene: 8. From germline, CDR1 is SEHNR and CDR2 FQNEAQ (reference sequence). The CDR3 coding sequence is TGTGCCAGCAGCTTAACGGGGACAGTTAAGGGAAACACCATATATTTT. Residues: CASSLTGTVKGNTIYF.

This chain connects TRBV5-1 to TRBJ1-2; 8 nucleotides match TRBD1. The V gene end was trimmed by 4 bases and the J gene end by 4 bases; junction bases not matched to a gene: 9. The CDR3 contains 15 residues. Germline CDR1 is SGHRS and CDR2 is YFSETQ. This chain's CDR3 is CASSGGTGNVYGYTF. The CDR3 region has the DNA TGCGCCAGCAGCGGGGGGACAGGAAACGTCTATGGCTACACCTTC. Full variable domain (rest looked up from reference TRBV5-1 and TRBJ1-2): KAGVTQTPRYLIKTRGQQVTLSCSPISGHRSVSWYQQTPGQGLQFLFEYFSETQRNKGNFPGRFSGRQFSNSRSEMNVSTLELGDSALYLCASSGGTGNVYGYTFGSGTRLTVV.

This chain connects TRBV7-8 to TRBJ1-1, with 7 bases that match TRBD1. Germline assignment: CDR1 SGHVS and CDR2 FQNEAQ. CDR3 length equals 15 residues. The V segment lost 5 bases and the J segment 3 bases; nucleotides outside the gene matches: 9. The CDR3 region is CASSPRQGGYTEAFF. The CDR3 bases are TGTGCCAGCAGCCCCCGACAGGGCGGGTACACTGAAGCTTTCTTT.

The V and J genes are TRBV7-8 and TRBJ2-7; TRBD2 is a possible D gene (6 bases). V lost 6 bases and J lost 3, with 12 bases in between. Germline V gene data show CDR1 as SGHVS and CDR2 as FQNEAQ. The CDR3 has 13 amino acids. The CDR3, as DNA: TGTGCCAGCAGAGGGACTGCGTTCTACGAGCAGTACTTC. Translation gives CASRGTAFYEQYF.

This clone came up a few times. The V call is TRBV5-4, the J call TRBJ2-1, with D unclear. The germline gives CDR1 SGHNT, CDR2 YYREEE (reference sequence). The CDR3 has 13 residues. Trimming took off 4 bases at V and 6 bases at J, with 11 bases between the two ends. The CDR3 sequence: CASSLQFSNEQFF. The CDR3 region has the DNA TGTGCCAGCAGCCTACAGTTCAGCAATGAGCAGTTCTTC.

This clone has only a few counts. The chain is built from TRBV7-9 and TRBJ1-1, with D possibly TRBD1 on 5 matching bases. V was clipped by 1 base and J by 4 bases, with 10 bases between them. Germline V gene sequence: CDR1 SEHNR, CDR2 FQNEAQ (reference sequence). The CDR3 runs to 14 residues. As DNA, the CDR3 is TGTGCCAGCAGCTTAGTGGTGGGGGGCACTGAAGCTTTCTTT. This encodes CASSLVVGGTEAFF.

The chain employs TRBV2 and TRBJ2-2; 7 bases match TRBD2. Looked up from germline, CDR1 is SNHLY and CDR2 is FYNNEI. The CDR3 is made up of 14 amino acids. The CDR3 region is CGLSGDILTGELFF. In DNA, the CDR3 is TGTGGGTTGAGCGGGGATATTTTAACCGGGGAGCTGTTTTTT. The full variable domain, with the rest looked up from reference TRBV2 and TRBJ2-2, is EPEVTQTPSHQVTQMGQEVILRCVPISNHLYFYWYRQILGQKVEFLVSFYNNEISEKSEIFDDQFSVERPDGSNFTLKIRSTKLEDSAMYFCGLSGDILTGELFFGEGSRLTVL.

This clone appeared once. CDR3 DNA sequence: TGTGCCAGCAGCGGAGAGAGAGCTCAGCCCCAGCATTTT. Residues: CASSGERAQPQHF. The V and J genes are TRBV6-1 and TRBJ1-5; D is unclear. Germline loops: CDR1 MNHNS, CDR2 SASEGT. Trimming took off 6 bases at V and 6 bases at J, with 12 bases between the two ends. This CDR3 region has 13 residues.

V usage is TRBV14 and J usage is TRBJ2-7, with D unresolved. This CDR3 spans 15 amino acids. Germline loops: CDR1 SGHDN, CDR2 FVKESK. V gave up 2 bases and J gave up 2 bases, with 13 bases separating them. CDR3 sequence (DNA): TGTGCCAGCAGCCAAATGATTTCGGTCACCTACGAGCAGTACTTC. Translated, it gives CASSQMISVTYEQYF.

The chain links TRBV5-6 to TRBJ2-7, with 7 bases identical to TRBD1. Germline V lookup: CDR1 SGHDT, CDR2 YYEEEE. The CDR3 totals 14 residues. Losses at the gene ends were 1 base for V and 5 bases for J; bases not matched to a gene: 6. The DNA for the CDR3 is TGTGCCAGCAGCTTGACAGGGGTACGGGACGAGCAGTACTTC. Amino acid sequence: CASSLTGVRDEQYF.

The V call is TRBV6-5, the J call TRBJ1-2; TRBD1 matches 8 bases. The V gene's germline CDR1 is MNHEY and CDR2 SVGAGI. Unmatched junction bases numbered 5, after V lost 6 bases and J lost 5 bases. The CDR3 consists of 13 residues. The CDR3, as DNA: TGTGCCAGCAGCTTCACAGGGGGGTATGGCTACACCTTC. It translates to CASSFTGGYGYTF.

The chain joins TRBV19 to TRBJ2-7; 7 bases line up with TRBD2. The V gene's germline CDR1 is LNHDA and CDR2 SQIVND (reference sequence). This CDR3 comprises 14 residues. V dropped 4 bases and J dropped 5; count of bases not matched to a gene: 8. The CDR3 reads CASSSQGGVNEQYF. The DNA of the CDR3 is TGTGCCAGTAGTAGTCAGGGAGGGGTCAACGAGCAGTACTTC.

V is TRBV28 and J is TRBJ2-6; D unresolved. The V and J ends lost 3 bases and 0 bases respectively, with 3 bases between them. From germline, CDR1 is MDHEN and CDR2 SYDVKM. The CDR3 totals 14 residues. CDR3 protein: CASSFLSGANVLTF. The CDR3 DNA sequence: TGTGCCAGCAGTTTTCTCTCTGGGGCCAACGTCCTGACTTTC.

The chain couples TRBV28 to TRBJ2-7, with a possible D match to TRBD1 (6 bases). The ends were cut back, 6 bases at V and 4 bases at J, with 22 bases in the middle. Germline CDR1 reads MDHEN; CDR2 reads SYDVKM. This CDR3 is 16 amino acids long. In DNA form, the CDR3 reads TGTGCCAGCAGACAATACAAGGACAGTTGGATATACGAGCAGTACTTC. Translation: CASRQYKDSWIYEQYF.

The CDR3 DNA reads as TGTGCCAGCAGCTTAGATATGCGTGATGGCTACAATGAGCAGTTCTTC. Translated: CASSLDMRDGYNEQFF. This chain links TRBV7-8 with TRBJ2-1, with no clear D. Germline V gene sequence: CDR1 SGHVS, CDR2 FQNEAQ. The CDR3 is made up of 16 amino acids. V dropped 1 base and J dropped 3 bases, with 13 bases sitting between them.

The chain has TRBV29-1 and TRBJ2-2; tentative D call: TRBD1 (6 bases). From germline, CDR1 is SQVTM and CDR2 ANQGSEA. The CDR3 extends over 13 amino acids. Trimming took off 8 bases at V and 1 base at J, with 11 bases between the two ends. The CDR3 loop reads CSMKQGNTGELFF. The CDR3 bases are TGCAGCATGAAACAGGGGAACACCGGGGAGCTGTTTTTT.

CDR3 nucleotides: TGTGCCAGCTCACCCCAAGTTCTACGGGGGGGCCGGGATGAGCAGTTCTTC. It translates to CASSPQVLRGGRDEQFF. This chain uses TRBV18 with TRBJ2-1; TRBD2 matches at 8 bases. There are 17 residues in the CDR3. V was pared by 3 bases and J by 8 bases, with 15 bases of the junction left unmatched. Germline values: CDR1 KGHSH, CDR2 LQKENI.

This chain links TRBV19 with TRBJ1-5; no firm D call. The CDR3 consists of 17 residues. Germline V gene data show CDR1 as LNHDA and CDR2 as SQIVND (reference sequence). V was clipped by 0 bases and J by 0 bases, with 12 bases between them. The CDR3 bases are TGTGCCAGTAGTATAGAAGGTGGAGACCATAGCAATCAGCCCCAGCATTTT. Its protein is CASSIEGGDHSNQPQHF. The whole variable domain, filled in from reference TRBV19 and TRBJ1-5, reads DGGITQSPKYLFRKEGQNVTLSCEQNLNHDAMYWYRQDPGQGLRLIYYSQIVNDFQKGDIAEGYSVSREKKESFPLTVTSAQKNPTAFYLCASSIEGGDHSNQPQHFGDGTRLSIL.

The gene calls are TRBV28 and TRBJ1-2; no clear D. The CDR3 extends over 13 amino acids. V was cut by 2 bases and J by 8 bases, with 12 bases left in between. Germline V gene lookup returns CDR1 MDHEN and CDR2 SYDVKM. This chain's CDR3 is CASSLAGSRGYTF. The DNA for the CDR3 is TGTGCCAGCAGTTTAGCGGGGTCGAGGGGCTACACCTTC.